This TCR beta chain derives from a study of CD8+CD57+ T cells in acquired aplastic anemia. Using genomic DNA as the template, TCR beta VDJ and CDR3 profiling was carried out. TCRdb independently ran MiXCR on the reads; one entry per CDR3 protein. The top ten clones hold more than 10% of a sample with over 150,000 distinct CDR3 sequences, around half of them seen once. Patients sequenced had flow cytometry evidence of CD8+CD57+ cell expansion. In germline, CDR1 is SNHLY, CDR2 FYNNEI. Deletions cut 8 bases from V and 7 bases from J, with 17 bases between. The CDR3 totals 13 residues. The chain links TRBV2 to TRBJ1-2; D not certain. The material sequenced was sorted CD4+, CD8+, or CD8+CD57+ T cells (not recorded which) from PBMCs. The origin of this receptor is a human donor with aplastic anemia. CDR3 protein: CASGRSGSLGYTF. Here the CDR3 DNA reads TGTGCCAGCGGTCGATCAGGTTCCCTTGGCTACACCTTC. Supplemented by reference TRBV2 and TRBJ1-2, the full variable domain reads EPEVTQTPSHQVTQMGQEVILRCVPISNHLYFYWYRQILGQKVEFLVSFYNNEISEKSEIFDDQFSVERPDGSNFTLKIRSTKLEDSAMYFCASGRSGSLGYTFGSGTRLTVV.